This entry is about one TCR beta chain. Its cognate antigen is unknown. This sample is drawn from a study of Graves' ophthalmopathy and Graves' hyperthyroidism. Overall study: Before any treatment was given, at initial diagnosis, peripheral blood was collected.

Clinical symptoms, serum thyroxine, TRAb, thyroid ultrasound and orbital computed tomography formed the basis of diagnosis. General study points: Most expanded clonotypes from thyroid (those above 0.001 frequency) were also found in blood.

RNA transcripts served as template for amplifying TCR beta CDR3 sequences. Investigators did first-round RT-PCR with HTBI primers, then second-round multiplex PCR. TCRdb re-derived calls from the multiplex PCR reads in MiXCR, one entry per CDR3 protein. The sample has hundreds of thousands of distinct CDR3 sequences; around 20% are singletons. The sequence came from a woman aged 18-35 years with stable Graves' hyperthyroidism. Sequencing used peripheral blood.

DNA of the CDR3: TGTGCCAGCAGTGAAAACCCGGTCTCCTACGAGCAGTACTTC. It translates to CASSENPVSYEQYF. The V call is TRBV27, the J call TRBJ2-7; D gene uncertain. The CDR3 spans 14 residues. V lost 5 bases and J 0 bases, leaving 11 bases between the germline ends. Germline CDR1 is MNHEY and CDR2 is SMNVEV (reference sequence).